This T cell receptor (beta chain) was documented in a study of chemoradiotherapy in HPV16-positive cancers. About the research overall: A couple of HPV16-positive patients' cells yielded candidate HPV-specific clones and common motifs. Study-wide findings and caveats: During treatment, candidate HPV-specific clones and E7-related motifs expanded in tumor. Better recurrence-free survival went with HPV-responsive T-cell expansion in HPV16-positive patients.

Measured with immunoSEQ multiplex PCR; TCRdb has only the in-frame clones, and not every one. The sample shows about 35,000 clones, around 80% of them seen only once. Over chemoradiotherapy, repertoires were sampled more than once. As to this clone: Its specificity is not known.

V was pared by 5 bases and J by 11 bases, with 14 bases between. Germline V lookup: CDR1 MNHEY, CDR2 SMNVEV (reference sequence). The CDR3 covers 12 residues. This TCR came from a human donor with HPV-associated anogenital cancer. The source material was blood, sampled from a patient who underwent chemoradiotherapy. The rearrangement joins TRBV27 to TRBJ2-3, with D perhaps TRBD1 or TRBD2 (5 bases each). CDR3 sequence: CASSRDGSLQYF. For the CDR3, the DNA is TGTGCCAGCAGTAGGGACGGGTCCCTGCAGTATTTT.